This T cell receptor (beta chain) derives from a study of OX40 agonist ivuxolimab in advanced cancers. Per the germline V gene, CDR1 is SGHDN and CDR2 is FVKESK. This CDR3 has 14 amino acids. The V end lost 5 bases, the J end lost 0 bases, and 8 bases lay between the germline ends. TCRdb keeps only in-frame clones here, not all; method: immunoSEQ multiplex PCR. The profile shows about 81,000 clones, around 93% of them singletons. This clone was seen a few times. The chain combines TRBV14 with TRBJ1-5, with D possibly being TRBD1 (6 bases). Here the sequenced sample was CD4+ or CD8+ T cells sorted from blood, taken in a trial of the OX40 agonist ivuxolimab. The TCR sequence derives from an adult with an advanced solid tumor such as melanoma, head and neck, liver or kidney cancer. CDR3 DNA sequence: TGTGCCAGCAGCGAGGGGGATAGCAATCAGCCCCAGCATTTT. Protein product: CASSEGDSNQPQHF.